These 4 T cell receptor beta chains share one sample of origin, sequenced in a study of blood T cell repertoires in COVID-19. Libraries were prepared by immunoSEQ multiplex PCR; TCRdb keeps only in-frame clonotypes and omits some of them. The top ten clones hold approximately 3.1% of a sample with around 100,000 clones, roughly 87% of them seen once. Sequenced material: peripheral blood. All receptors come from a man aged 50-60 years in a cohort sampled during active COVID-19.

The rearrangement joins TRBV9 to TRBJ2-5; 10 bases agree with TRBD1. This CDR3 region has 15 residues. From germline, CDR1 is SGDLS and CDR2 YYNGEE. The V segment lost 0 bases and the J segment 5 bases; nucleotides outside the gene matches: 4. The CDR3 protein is CASSVGQGAGETQYF. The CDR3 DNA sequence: TGTGCCAGCAGCGTAGGACAGGGGGCAGGGGAGACCCAGTACTTC.

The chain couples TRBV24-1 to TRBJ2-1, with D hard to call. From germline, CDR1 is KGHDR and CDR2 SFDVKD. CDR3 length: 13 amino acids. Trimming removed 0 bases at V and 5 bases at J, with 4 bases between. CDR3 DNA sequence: TGTGCCACCAGTGATTTGCGGGACAATGAGCAGTTCTTC. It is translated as CATSDLRDNEQFF.

The CDR3 sequence: CASSLVGSTDTQYF. For the CDR3, the DNA is TGTGCCAGCAGCTTGGTGGGCAGCACAGATACGCAGTATTTT. The chain couples TRBV5-4 to TRBJ2-3; D gene uncertain. This CDR3 comprises 14 residues. The V and J ends lost 0 bases and 0 bases respectively, with 5 bases between them. CDR1 and CDR2 from the germline V gene are SGHNT and YYREEE (reference sequence).

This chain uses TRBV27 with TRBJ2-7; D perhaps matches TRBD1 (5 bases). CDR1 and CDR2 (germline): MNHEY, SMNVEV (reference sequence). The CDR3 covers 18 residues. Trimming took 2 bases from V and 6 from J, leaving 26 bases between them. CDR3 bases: TGTGCCAGCAGTTTAAGGGTACCGGCAGCCGCAGGGAAGTTCGAGCAGTACTTC. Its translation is CASSLRVPAAAGKFEQYF.